Following are 18 T cell receptor beta chains from one sample sequenced in a study of T cells in Graves' hyperthyroidism and ophthalmopathy. Amplification targeted TCR beta CDR3 regions from RNA transcripts. A set of HTBI primers served as the primers for a first-round RT-PCR of the TCR CDR3. In TCRdb, the multiplex PCR reads were re-called with MiXCR into one record per CDR3 protein. The sample holds roughly 650,000 distinct CDR3 sequences, more than 15% seen once. The sequenced sample was blood. The receptors were sampled from a woman between 40 and 50 years old with Graves' ophthalmopathy.

This chain connects TRBV24-1 to TRBJ1-2; D is ambiguous. The CDR3 has 11 residues. CDR1 and CDR2 from the germline V gene are KGHDR and SFDVKD. The germline V and J ends were trimmed by 5 bases and 4 bases, with 4 bases remaining between them. CDR3 amino acids: CATSGSYGYTF. The CDR3 bases are TGTGCCACCAGTGGCAGCTATGGCTACACCTTC.

This clonotype came up a few times. This sequence may be a read error, since a much larger clone differs from it by one base. The V and J genes are TRBV6-2 or TRBV6-3 and TRBJ2-1, with unresolved D. V lost 6 bases and J 5 bases, leaving 5 bases between the germline ends. CDR3 size: 11 residues. Germline V gene sequence: CDR1 MNHEY, CDR2 SVGEGT. CDR3 in DNA: TGTGCCAGCAGGGACCACAATGAGCAGTTCTTC. It yields the protein CASRDHNEQFF.

This clonotype was seen ten or more times. CDR3 nucleotide sequence: TGTGCCAGCAGCTTATACCGGGTCGGCGGCACAGATACGCAGTATTTT. As protein: CASSLYRVGGTDTQYF. This chain joins TRBV7-3 and TRBJ2-3; no reliable D call. The germline V gene encodes CDR1 SGHTA and CDR2 FQGTGA. The CDR3 contains 16 residues. Trimming stripped 2 bases from V and 1 base from J, with 13 bases between.

This clonotype has ten or more counts. V gene TRBV3-1 combines with J gene TRBJ2-1; TRBD2 aligns across 8 bases. This CDR3 region has 14 residues. In germline, CDR1 is LGHDT, CDR2 YNNKEL (reference sequence). V was pared by 3 bases and J by 10 bases, with 8 bases of the junction left unmatched. In DNA form, the CDR3 reads TGTGCCAGCAGCCACAGCGGGGGTCAGGGGGAGCAGTTCTTC. It codes for CASSHSGGQGEQFF.

This sequence joins TRBV6-5 and TRBJ2-7, with 7 bases lining up with TRBD1. The length of the CDR3 is 15 residues. Germline lookup yields CDR1 MNHEY and CDR2 SVGAGI. V lost 2 bases and J lost 4; bases outside the gene matches: 8. In DNA form, the CDR3 reads TGTGCCAGCAGTTACGTCCAGGGGGAGCAGTACGAGCAGTACTTC. Translation: CASSYVQGEQYEQYF.

J is TRBJ1-6 and V is TRBV20-1; D unclear. The CDR3 length is 14 residues. V was shortened by 6 bases and J by 2 bases, with 11 bases between the two germline ends. Germline V gives CDR1 DFQATT, CDR2 SNEGSKA (reference sequence). The CDR3, as DNA: TGCAGTGCCCCGGAGGGAACCTATAATTCACCCCTCCACTTT. Translated, it gives CSAPEGTYNSPLHF.

This clonotype showed up many times. The chain has TRBV7-3 and TRBJ2-1, with 7 bases aligning to TRBD2. From germline, CDR1 is SGHTA and CDR2 FQGTGA. The junction had 2 bases not matched to a gene; V was cut back by 2 bases and J by 4 bases. The length of the CDR3 is 14 residues. The CDR3 DNA follows: TGTGCCAGCAGCTTAGCGGGGGAATACAATGAGCAGTTCTTC. This codes for CASSLAGEYNEQFF.

The gene calls are TRBV5-5 and TRBJ1-1; D is undetermined. Germline V gives CDR1 SGHKS, CDR2 YYEKEE (reference sequence). The V and J ends lost 0 bases and 8 bases respectively, with 14 bases between them. The CDR3 sequence is 14 residues long. The chain's CDR3 is CASSLVVYGGEAFF. CDR3 DNA: TGTGCCAGCAGCTTGGTGGTATACGGTGGGGAAGCTTTCTTT. Full variable domain (rest looked up from reference TRBV5-5 and TRBJ1-1): DAGVTQSPTHLIKTRGQQVTLRCSPISGHKSVSWYQQVLGQGPQFIFQYYEKEERGRGNFPDRFSARQFPNYSSELNVNALLLGDSALYLCASSLVVYGGEAFFGQGTRLTVV.

A few counts support this clonotype. The chain employs TRBV6-5 and TRBJ1-4; a possible D gene is TRBD1 (5 bases). Trimming removed 0 bases from V and 6 bases from J, with 8 bases in between. There are 14 residues in the CDR3. The germline CDR1 and CDR2 sequences are MNHEY and SVGAGI. DNA of the CDR3: TGTGCCAGCAGTTACTCAGGGACTGATGAAAAACTGTTTTTT. This sequence encodes CASSYSGTDEKLFF.

The chain uses TRBV19 and TRBJ1-1; 9 bases map to TRBD1. CDR3 length: 15 amino acids. Germline CDR1 LNHDA, CDR2 SQIVND (reference sequence). V was pared by 5 bases and J by 4 bases, with 8 bases of the junction left unmatched. The CDR3 DNA reads as TGTGCCAGTAGTCCCAGAGGGACAGGGAGCACTGAAGCTTTCTTT. Translating it yields CASSPRGTGSTEAFF. Complete variable domain (other parts from reference TRBV19 and TRBJ1-1): DGGITQSPKYLFRKEGQNVTLSCEQNLNHDAMYWYRQDPGQGLRLIYYSQIVNDFQKGDIAEGYSVSREKKESFPLTVTSAQKNPTAFYLCASSPRGTGSTEAFFGQGTRLTVV.

Many counts were recorded for this clonotype. V gene TRBV2 combines with J gene TRBJ2-2; TRBD1 might be the D (6 bases). V lost 6 bases, J lost 1 base, and 6 bases lay in between. This CDR3 has 13 amino acids. From germline, CDR1 is SNHLY and CDR2 FYNNEI. The CDR3 here is CASRGQNTGELFF. CDR3 sequence (DNA): TGTGCCAGCAGGGGACAGAACACCGGGGAGCTGTTTTTT.

The chain has TRBV5-1 and TRBJ2-5; 9 bases fit TRBD1. V lost 2 bases and J lost 2; bases outside the gene matches: 4. The CDR3 sequence is 15 residues long. The germline V gene has CDR1 SGHRS and CDR2 YFSETQ. CDR3 nucleotide sequence: TGCGCCAGCAGCTTTCGACAGGGGGTACAAGAGACCCAGTACTTC. Translation gives CASSFRQGVQETQYF.

This clonotype was seen repeatedly, ten times or more. The chain links TRBV5-1 to TRBJ2-7; perhaps D is TRBD1 or TRBD2 (5 bases each). The germline V gene encodes CDR1 SGHRS and CDR2 YFSETQ. V lost 3 bases to trimming and J lost 7 bases, with 14 bases between them. The CDR3 has 13 residues. The CDR3 loop is CASSWDRNGEQYF. CDR3 coding DNA: TGCGCCAGCAGCTGGGACCGGAATGGAGAGCAGTACTTC. The entire variable domain, with the rest obtained from reference TRBV5-1 and TRBJ2-7, is as follows: KAGVTQTPRYLIKTRGQQVTLSCSPISGHRSVSWYQQTPGQGLQFLFEYFSETQRNKGNFPGRFSGRQFSNSRSEMNVSTLELGDSALYLCASSWDRNGEQYFGPGTRLTVT.

The rearrangement uses TRBV19 and TRBJ1-1, with 9 bases lining up with TRBD1. The germline gives CDR1 LNHDA, CDR2 SQIVND (reference sequence). V dropped 3 bases and J dropped 2; count of bases not matched to a gene: 1. CDR3 length: 14 residues. The CDR3 nucleotides are TGTGCCAGTAGTATGACAGGGGGAAACACTGAAGCTTTCTTT. Amino acids: CASSMTGGNTEAFF. The whole variable domain, remainder taken from reference TRBV19 and TRBJ1-1, is DGGITQSPKYLFRKEGQNVTLSCEQNLNHDAMYWYRQDPGQGLRLIYYSQIVNDFQKGDIAEGYSVSREKKESFPLTVTSAQKNPTAFYLCASSMTGGNTEAFFGQGTRLTVV.

In its sample, this clonotype was seen a few times. This chain joins TRBV20-1 and TRBJ2-3; TRBD1 matches 10 bases. Germline CDR1 DFQATT, CDR2 SNEGSKA (reference sequence). After removal of 2 bases from V and 0 bases from J, the junction contained 20 bases not matched to a gene. The CDR3 covers 21 residues. The CDR3 sequence is CSARRPGDRGPRGGSTDTQYF. DNA for the CDR3: TGCAGTGCTAGACGTCCAGGGGACAGGGGCCCCCGCGGGGGGAGCACAGATACGCAGTATTTT.

This clonotype was seen many times. This chain joins TRBV15 and TRBJ2-7, with D maybe TRBD1 (6 bases). CDR1 is LNHNV and CDR2 is YYDKDF in the germline V gene (reference sequence). This CDR3 is built from 15 residues. Trimming removed 3 bases at V and 1 base at J, with 13 bases between. CDR3 sequence (DNA): TGTGCCACCAGCAGGGACAGTAGCGATTCCTACGAGCAGTACTTC. Protein sequence: CATSRDSSDSYEQYF.

This rearrangement joins TRBV6-5 to TRBJ2-7; 9 bases align to TRBD1. CDR3 length: 15 amino acids. J lost 2 bases, V lost 2 bases, and 4 bases had no gene match. Germline CDR1 is MNHEY and CDR2 is SVGAGI. CDR3: CASSYETGGAYEQYF. In DNA form, the CDR3 reads TGTGCCAGCAGTTACGAGACAGGGGGAGCCTACGAGCAGTACTTC.

This clonotype was seen a few times. V and J are TRBV6-1 and TRBJ2-7, with a tentative D call TRBD2 (7 bases). The length of the CDR3 is 14 residues. V was shortened by 1 base and J by 6 bases, with 13 bases between the two germline ends. Germline-derived CDR1 and CDR2 are MNHNS and SASEGT. CDR3 region: CASSEGGGAAEQYF. In DNA form, the CDR3 reads TGTGCCAGCAGTGAAGGTGGGGGGGCGGCCGAGCAGTACTTC.